This TCR beta chain stems from a study of metastatic and nonmetastatic thyroid tumors. Looking at the study overall: Blood and tumor or nodule tissue repertoires from malignant and benign thyroid patients were compared.

Under the authors' procedure: To classify distant metastasis in papillary thyroid cancer, a model was built from CDR3 differences across clinicopathological groups. TCRdb used MiXCR to call clones anew from the PCR reads. The V and J calls follow TCRdb's processing rather than the paper's. The sample has some 90,000 clones, roughly 8.6% seen once. Nobody among the patients had been given any treatment before thyroid surgery. Points from the study as a whole: Reports indicated that malignant thyroid tumors showed significantly higher TCR beta diversity than benign nodules did, in blood and tumor.

This clone occurred many times. No antigen is known for it. The sample contains more than one DNA sequence encoding this CDR3. CDR1 LNHDA and CDR2 SQIVND come from the germline V gene (reference sequence). This CDR3 has 12 amino acids. Trimming took off 1 base at V and 8 bases at J, with 5 bases between the two ends. This clonotype was obtained from a female donor with papillary thyroid cancer or a benign thyroid nodule (not recorded which). Some clones in this sample may be carry-over from other donors' samples. V gene TRBV19 combines with J gene TRBJ1-4; no clear D. Sequencing used blood. The CDR3 DNA sequence: TGTGCCAGTAGTATAGCGGGGGAAAAACTGTTTTTT. It encodes CASSIAGEKLFF.